This T cell receptor beta chain derives from a study of blood T cell repertoires in COVID-19. Each recovered donor of Cohort 3 presented with two negative PCRs, clearance, or symptom resolution. This clone was detected only once. Measured with immunoSEQ multiplex PCR; TCRdb has only the in-frame clones, and not every one. Of about 250,000 clones in the sample, around 89% were seen once. The CDR3 has 12 amino acids. V was shortened by 5 bases and J by 4 bases, with 9 bases between the two germline ends. The germline CDR1 and CDR2 sequences are SGHRS and YFSETQ. Sequenced material: PBMCs or T cells enriched from blood (not recorded which). The receptor was isolated from a man aged 35 to 55 who had recovered from COVID-19. This chain connects TRBV5-1 to TRBJ1-1, with D possibly being TRBD1 (5 bases). CDR3 in amino acids: CASSDTGTEAFF. The CDR3 nucleotides read TGCGCCAGCAGTGATACAGGCACTGAAGCTTTCTTT. Using reference TRBV5-1 and TRBJ1-1 for the parts outside the CDR3, the full variable domain is KAGVTQTPRYLIKTRGQQVTLSCSPISGHRSVSWYQQTPGQGLQFLFEYFSETQRNKGNFPGRFSGRQFSNSRSEMNVSTLELGDSALYLCASSDTGTEAFFGQGTRLTVV.